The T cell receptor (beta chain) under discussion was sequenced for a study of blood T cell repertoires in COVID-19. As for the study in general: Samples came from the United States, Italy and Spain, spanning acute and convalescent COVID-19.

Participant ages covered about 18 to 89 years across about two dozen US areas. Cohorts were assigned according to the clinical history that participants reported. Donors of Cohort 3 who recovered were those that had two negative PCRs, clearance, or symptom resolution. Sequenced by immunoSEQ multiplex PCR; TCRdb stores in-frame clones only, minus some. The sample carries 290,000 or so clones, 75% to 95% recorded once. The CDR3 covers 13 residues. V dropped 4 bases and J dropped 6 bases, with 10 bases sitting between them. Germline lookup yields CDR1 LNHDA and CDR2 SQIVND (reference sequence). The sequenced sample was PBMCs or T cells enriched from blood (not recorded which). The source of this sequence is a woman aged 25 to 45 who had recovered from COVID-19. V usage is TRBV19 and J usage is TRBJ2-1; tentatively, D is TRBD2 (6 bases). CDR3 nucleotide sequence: TGTGCCAGTAGTACGGGACTCCTCAATGAGCAGTTCTTC. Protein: CASSTGLLNEQFF.